These 8 T cell receptor beta chains were all obtained from the same sample, sequenced in a study of T cells in women clearing cervical HPV infection. TCRdb keeps only in-frame clones here, not all; method: immunoSEQ multiplex PCR. Seen in this sample are some 31,000 clones; the ten most common clones hold 2.5% to 3.5%. The sample taken for sequencing was blood buffy coat. These receptor sequences come from a woman between 18 and 69 years old with a cervical HPV16 infection that either progressed to CIN3+ or cleared (not recorded which).

In the case of this clone: The read ends 3 residues early relative to the CDR3; the germline J gene fills the gap. The V and J genes are TRBV18 and TRBJ2-1; TRBD2 matches 7 bases. The CDR3 length is 15 residues. Trimming removed 5 bases from V and 3 bases from J; junction bases left unmatched: 7. Germline-derived CDR1 and CDR2 are KGHSH and LQKENI. CDR3 protein: CASSLPSGLYNEQFF. CDR3 bases read: TGTGCCAGCTCATTGCCTAGCGGTCTCTACAATGAG.

In the case of this clone: The read is 3 residues too short to cover the CDR3 end, so that end is filled in from the germline J gene. The chain recombines TRBV2 with TRBJ2-1, with D possibly matching TRBD2 (7 bases). V lost 7 bases and J lost 2, with 15 bases in between. The germline V gene encodes CDR1 SNHLY and CDR2 FYNNEI. This CDR3 region has 15 residues. CDR3 region: CASTQGRGPYNEQFF. The CDR3 bases that were read are TGTGCCAGCACCCAGGGGAGGGGCCCCTACAATGAG.

With regard to this clone: The read ends 3 residues shy of where the CDR3 ends; the end is completed using the germline J gene. The chain has TRBV28 and TRBJ2-5, with D perhaps TRBD1 (5 bases). Germline CDR1 MDHEN, CDR2 SYDVKM. The CDR3 contains 14 residues. Trimming took 2 bases from V and 3 from J, leaving 10 bases between them. The sequenced part of the CDR3 DNA is TGTGCCAGCAGTTTAATTGGCAGGGAAGAGACC. Translating it yields CASSLIGREET. The CDR3 as a whole reads CASSLIGREETQYF.

Worth noting for this clone: The CDR3 goes on 3 residues after the read ends, and that part is filled in from the germline J gene. The chain uses TRBV30 and TRBJ2-5; the D gene is possibly TRBD1 (5 bases). V was pared by 5 bases and J by 3 bases, with 13 bases between. The germline gives CDR1 GTSNPN, CDR2 SVGIG (reference sequence). CDR3 size: 13 residues. CDR3 DNA, as far as it was read: TGTGCCTGGGCTGGGGCCAAAAAAGAGACC. Translated, it gives CAWAGAKKET. The full CDR3 is CAWAGAKKETQYF.

The CDR3 here is CASSIAVSSNQPQHF. The covered CDR3 bases are TGTGCCAGTAGTATAGCTGTATCTAGCAATCAGCCC. The chain has TRBV19 and TRBJ1-5; no clear D. The CDR3 end is not reached by the read, which stops 3 residues before it; the germline J gene fills it in. V was clipped by 1 base and J by 0 bases, with 7 bases between them. Germline CDR1 and CDR2: LNHDA and SQIVND (reference sequence). The CDR3 covers 15 residues.

About this clone: Sequencing ends 3 residues short of the CDR3 end; the germline J gene provides the rest. The chain employs TRBV30 and TRBJ1-2, with a weak D call TRBD1 (6 bases). CDR1 is GTSNPN and CDR2 is SVGIG in the germline V gene (reference sequence). This CDR3 is 12 amino acids long. This CDR3 is CAWRGQLYDYTF. CDR3 bases read: TGTGCCTGGCGAGGACAGCTCTACGAC.

Worth noting for this clone: The CDR3 end lies 3 residues beyond the end of the read and is filled in from the germline J gene. V is TRBV7-8 and J is TRBJ2-5, with 10 bases lining up with TRBD2. This CDR3 spans 17 amino acids. Germline V gene data show CDR1 as SGHVS and CDR2 as FQNEAQ. After removal of 1 base from V and 1 base from J, the junction contained 6 bases not matched to a gene. The chain's CDR3 is CASSLGILAGAQETQYF. The covered CDR3 bases are TGTGCCAGCAGCTTAGGTATTCTAGCGGGGGCCCAAGAGACC.

In regard to this clone: The missing CDR3 end, 3 residues past where the read stops, is filled in from the germline J gene. The chain employs TRBV20-1 and TRBJ2-5; 8 bases align to TRBD2. This CDR3 comprises 15 residues. CDR1 and CDR2 from the germline V gene are DFQATT and SNEGSKA (reference sequence). Trimming removed 2 bases from V and 3 bases from J; junction bases left unmatched: 8. The sequenced part of the CDR3 DNA is TGCAGTGCTAGACCGACGACTAGCGAAAAAGAGACC. It yields the protein CSARPTTSEKET. The CDR3 as a whole reads CSARPTTSEKETQYF.